This T cell receptor (beta chain) emerged from a study of CD8 T cells in Susac syndrome (dated by TCRdb to between 2018 and 2021). About the study as a whole: The study used repertoire sequencing to test whether antigen drove CD8+ T cell activation and differentiation in Susac syndrome.

This clonotype came up once. This clone's antigen is unknown. No much larger clone exists at a distance of one base, and base qualities are not known. Resting on one read, the evidence is weak. What the authors observed across the whole study: The TCR sequencing and HLA analysis was acknowledged to have included a relatively small number of individuals.

From V the trimming removes 2 bases and from J it removes 8 bases, while the gene matches leave 5 bases of the junction unaccounted for. The CDR3 measures 15 amino acids from cysteine to phenylalanine. The kept DNA is CDR3 alone, 45 bases in frame from the first base. In the germline V gene, CDR1 corresponds to KGHSH and CDR2 to LQKENI. RNA was extracted using the RNeasy kit, and about 0.45 to 1 microgram was reverse transcribed with random hexamers. The immunoSEQ multiplex PCR assay, covering 54 Vbeta and 13 Jbeta segments, was used to amplify TCR beta CDR3 regions. PCR amplification bias was corrected by using a synthetic template baseline for primer optimization and computational correction. The original pipeline was this. Reads were annotated to V, D and J genes according to IMGT and were analyzed with immunoSEQ Analyzer, with only productive sequences retained. To calculate clonality, Shannon entropy was normalized by log2 of the number of productive unique sequences and then subtracted from one. Public and private clones were assessed among the 100 most prevalent clones of each patient and control. Susac-specific clones were defined as absent from healthy and MS cohorts, approximately 1,000 published viral clones and other ImmuneACCESS disease sequences. The public sequencing data were trimmed at Q25 with fastp and processed into clonotypes with MiXCR by TCRdb, which kept only in-frame beta chains. Duplicate CDR3 protein sequences are folded into a single record with the most common DNA and genes. The V and J calls come from TCRdb's annotation, not from the publication. This sample lists 150,000 or so distinct CDR3 sequences; about 90% were detected once. Of the sample, more than 0.07% is held by the ten largest clones.

High-throughput TCR beta sequencing profiled peripheral blood CD8+ and CD4+ T cells from healthy donors, Susac syndrome patients and multiple sclerosis patients. The healthy donors served as controls matched for age and sex. CD8+ TEMRA cells were enriched by FACS, while bulk CD8+ and CD4+ T cells were purified by magnetic negative isolation. Blood was drawn into EDTA tubes, processed within 24 hours, and PBMCs were isolated by density gradient centrifugation. PBMCs intended for TCR sequencing were cryopreserved in liquid nitrogen and were subsequently thawed in a 37 degrees C water bath. Purity of sorted or isolated CD4+, CD8+ and CD8+ TEMRA cells was at least 90%.

The sequence came from a human donor in good health. Sequenced material: CD4+ T cells from PBMCs. In this chain, TRBV18 is recombined with TRBJ2-1; the junction holds 11 bases that match TRBD2. The DNA is TGTGCCAGCTCACCAACTAGCGGGGGTCGCGATGAGCAGTTCTTC. This encodes CASSPTSGGRDEQFF.